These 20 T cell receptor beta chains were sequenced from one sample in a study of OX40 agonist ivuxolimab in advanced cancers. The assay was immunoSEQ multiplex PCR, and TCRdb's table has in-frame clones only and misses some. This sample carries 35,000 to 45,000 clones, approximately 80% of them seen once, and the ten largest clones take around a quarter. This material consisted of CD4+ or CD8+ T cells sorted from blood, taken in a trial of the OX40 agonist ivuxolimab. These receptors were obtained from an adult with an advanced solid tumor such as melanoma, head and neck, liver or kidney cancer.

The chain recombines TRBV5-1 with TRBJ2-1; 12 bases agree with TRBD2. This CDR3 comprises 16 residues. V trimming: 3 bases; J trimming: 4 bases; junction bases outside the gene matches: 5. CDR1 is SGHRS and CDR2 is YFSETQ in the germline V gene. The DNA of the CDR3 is TGCGCCAGCAGCTCACTAGCGGGGGGCGGGTACAATGAGCAGTTCTTC. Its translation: CASSSLAGGGYNEQFF.

The CDR3 DNA sequence: TGTGCCAGCAGCCCGGGAGTGCTCGGAAACACCATATATTTT. Its translation: CASSPGVLGNTIYF. This chain connects TRBV13 to TRBJ1-3; no reliable D call. The CDR3 is 14 amino acids. With 5 bases removed from V and 4 bases from J, the gap between germline ends came to 12 bases. CDR1 and CDR2 (germline): PRHDT, FYEKMQ (reference sequence).

CDR3 sequence reads: CASQDGPLGANVLTF. In DNA, the CDR3 is TGTGCCAGCCAGGATGGCCCTCTGGGGGCCAACGTCCTGACTTTC. The chain uses TRBV5-4 and TRBJ2-6; D ambiguous. The germline CDR1 and CDR2 sequences are SGHNT and YYREEE (reference sequence). The V end lost 7 bases, the J end lost 4 bases, and 15 bases lay between the germline ends. This CDR3 has 15 residues.

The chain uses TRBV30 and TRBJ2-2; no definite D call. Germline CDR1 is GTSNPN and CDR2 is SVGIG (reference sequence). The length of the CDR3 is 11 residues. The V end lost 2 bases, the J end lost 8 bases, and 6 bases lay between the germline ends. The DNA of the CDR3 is TGTGCCTGGAGTCGTACAGGGGAGCTGTTTTTT. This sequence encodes CAWSRTGELFF.

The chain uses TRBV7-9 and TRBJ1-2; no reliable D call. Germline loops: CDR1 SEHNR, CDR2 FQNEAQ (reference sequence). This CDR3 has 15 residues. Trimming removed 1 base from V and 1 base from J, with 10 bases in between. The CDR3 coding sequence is TGTGCCAGCAGCTTAGAGAACAGAATTAACTATGGCTACACCTTC. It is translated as CASSLENRINYGYTF.

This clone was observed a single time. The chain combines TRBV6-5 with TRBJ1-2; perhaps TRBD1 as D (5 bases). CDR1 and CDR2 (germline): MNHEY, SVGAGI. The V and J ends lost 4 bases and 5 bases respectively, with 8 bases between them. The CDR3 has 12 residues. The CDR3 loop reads CASSSDSYGYTF. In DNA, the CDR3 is TGTGCCAGCAGTTCTGACAGTTATGGCTACACCTTC.

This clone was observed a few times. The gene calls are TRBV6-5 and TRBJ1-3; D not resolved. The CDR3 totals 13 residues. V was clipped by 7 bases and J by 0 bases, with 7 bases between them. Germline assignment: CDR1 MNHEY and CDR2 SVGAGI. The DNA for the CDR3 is TGTGCCAGCATGAGGACCTCTGGAAACACCATATATTTT. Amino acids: CASMRTSGNTIYF.

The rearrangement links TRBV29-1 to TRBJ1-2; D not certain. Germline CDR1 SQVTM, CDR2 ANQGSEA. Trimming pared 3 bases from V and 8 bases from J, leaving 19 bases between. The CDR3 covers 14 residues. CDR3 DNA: TGCAGCGTTGATCAAGTGGCCCGGGGTGGGGGCTACACCTTC. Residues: CSVDQVARGGGYTF.

CDR3 residues: CASSRRSGVVVGEQFF. The DNA for the CDR3 is TGCGCCAGCAGCCGTCGCTCGGGGGTTGTAGTCGGGGAGCAGTTCTTC. This rearrangement joins TRBV4-1 to TRBJ2-1; possible D gene TRBD2, 6 bases. The germline V gene has CDR1 MGHRA and CDR2 YSYEKL. V lost 4 bases and J 10 bases, leaving 23 bases between the germline ends. This CDR3 contains 16 residues.

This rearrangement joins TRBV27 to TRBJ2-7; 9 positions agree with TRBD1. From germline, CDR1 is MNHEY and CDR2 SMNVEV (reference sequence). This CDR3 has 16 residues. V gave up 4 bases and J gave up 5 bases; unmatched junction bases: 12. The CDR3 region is CASSSKLRDRAHEQYF. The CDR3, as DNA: TGTGCCAGCAGTTCAAAACTCCGGGACAGGGCCCACGAGCAGTACTTC.

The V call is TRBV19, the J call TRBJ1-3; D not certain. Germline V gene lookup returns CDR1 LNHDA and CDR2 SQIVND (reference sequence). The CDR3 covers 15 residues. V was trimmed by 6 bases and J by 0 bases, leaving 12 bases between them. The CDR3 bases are TGTGCCAGTAGCCGCGACTCCAGCTCTGGAAACACCATATATTTT. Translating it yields CASSRDSSSGNTIYF.

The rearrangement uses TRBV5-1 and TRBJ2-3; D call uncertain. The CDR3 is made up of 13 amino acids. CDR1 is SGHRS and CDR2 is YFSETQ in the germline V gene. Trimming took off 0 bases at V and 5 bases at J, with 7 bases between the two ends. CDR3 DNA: TGCGCCAGCAGCTTGGATCGCGGAGATACGCAGTATTTT. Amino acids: CASSLDRGDTQYF.

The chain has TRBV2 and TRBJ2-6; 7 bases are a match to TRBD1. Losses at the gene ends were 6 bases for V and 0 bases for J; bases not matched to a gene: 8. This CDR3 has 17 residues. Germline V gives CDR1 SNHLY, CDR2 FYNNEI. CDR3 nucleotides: TGTGCCAGCAGCAGGACAGGAAGGACCTCTGGGGCCAACGTCCTGACTTTC. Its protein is CASSRTGRTSGANVLTF.

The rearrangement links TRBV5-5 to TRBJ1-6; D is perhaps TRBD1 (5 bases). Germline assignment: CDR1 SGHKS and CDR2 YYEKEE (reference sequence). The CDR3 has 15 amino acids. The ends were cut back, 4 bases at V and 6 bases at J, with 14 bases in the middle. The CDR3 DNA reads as TGTGCCAGCAGCATCCGGGACGCCCTTAATTCACCCCTCCACTTT. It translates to CASSIRDALNSPLHF. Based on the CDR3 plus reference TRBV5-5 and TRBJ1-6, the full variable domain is DAGVTQSPTHLIKTRGQQVTLRCSPISGHKSVSWYQQVLGQGPQFIFQYYEKEERGRGNFPDRFSARQFPNYSSELNVNALLLGDSALYLCASSIRDALNSPLHFGNGTRLTVT.

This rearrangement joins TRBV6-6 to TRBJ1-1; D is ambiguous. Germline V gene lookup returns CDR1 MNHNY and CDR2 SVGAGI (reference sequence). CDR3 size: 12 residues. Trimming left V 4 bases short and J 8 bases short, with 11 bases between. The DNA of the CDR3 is TGTGCCAGCAGTTTAGGAGGTTGGGAAGCTTTCTTT. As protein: CASSLGGWEAFF.

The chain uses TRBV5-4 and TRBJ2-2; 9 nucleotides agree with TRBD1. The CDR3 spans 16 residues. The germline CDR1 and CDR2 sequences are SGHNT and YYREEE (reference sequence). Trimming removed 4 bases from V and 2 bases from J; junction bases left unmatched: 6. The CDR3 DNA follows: TGTGCCAGCAGCGCCACTACAGGGGGCAACACCGGGGAGCTGTTTTTT. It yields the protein CASSATTGGNTGELFF.

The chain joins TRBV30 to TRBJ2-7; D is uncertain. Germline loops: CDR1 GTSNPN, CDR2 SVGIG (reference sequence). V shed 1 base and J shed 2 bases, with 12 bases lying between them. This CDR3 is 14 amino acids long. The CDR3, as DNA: TGTGCCTGGAGTGCCCCAGACTGGGCCTACGAGCAGTACTTC. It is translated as CAWSAPDWAYEQYF.

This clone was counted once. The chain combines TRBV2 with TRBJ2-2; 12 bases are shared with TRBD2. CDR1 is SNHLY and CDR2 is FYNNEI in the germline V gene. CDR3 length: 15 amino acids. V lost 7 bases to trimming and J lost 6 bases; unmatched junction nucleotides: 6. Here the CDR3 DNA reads TGTGCCAGCACGAAAGGACTAGCGGGGTCCGGGGAGCTGTTTTTT. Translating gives CASTKGLAGSGELFF.

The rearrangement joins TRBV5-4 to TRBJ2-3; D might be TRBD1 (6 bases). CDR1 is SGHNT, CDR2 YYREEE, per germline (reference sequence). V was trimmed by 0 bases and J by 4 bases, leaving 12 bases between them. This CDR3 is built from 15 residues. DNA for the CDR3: TGTGCCAGCAGCTTGGGTGGACAGTATCCAGATACGCAGTATTTT. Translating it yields CASSLGGQYPDTQYF.

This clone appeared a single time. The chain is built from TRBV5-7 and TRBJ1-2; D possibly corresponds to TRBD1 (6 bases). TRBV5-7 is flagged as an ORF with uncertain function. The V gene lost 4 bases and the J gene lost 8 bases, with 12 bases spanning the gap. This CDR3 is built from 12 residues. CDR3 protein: CASSTEGGGYTF. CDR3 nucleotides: TGTGCCAGCAGCACAGAGGGGGGCGGCTACACCTTC.